This TCR beta chain was documented in a study of CD8+CD57+ T cells in acquired aplastic anemia. Study-wide context: Roughly 3 ug was the average amount of DNA from sorted CD4+ and CD8+ cells. General study results and limits: Patients and controls were not found to differ significantly in CD8+ Simpson's diversity. Patients and controls shared twenty-nine CD8+ CDR3 sequences, highly expressed in patients.

Both TCR beta VDJ combination and CDR3 sequence profiling were carried out. Genomic DNA was the template for this profiling. TCRdb itself ran the reads through MiXCR, one entry per CDR3 protein. The sample has 200,000 to 250,000 distinct CDR3 sequences; approximately 65% are singletons. CDR1 and CDR2 (germline): SGHTA, FQGTGA. V dropped 1 base and J dropped 7; count of bases not matched to a gene: 4. This CDR3 spans 15 amino acids. An expansion of CD8+CD57+ cells by flow cytometry had been shown in patients chosen for sequencing. About this clonotype: Its specificity is not known.

This TCR derives from a human donor with aplastic anemia. The sample taken for sequencing was sorted CD4+, CD8+, or CD8+CD57+ T cells (not recorded which) from PBMCs. The V call is TRBV7-3, the J call TRBJ1-4; TRBD1 matches at 9 bases. CDR3 sequence (DNA): TGTGCCAGCAGCTTAATGGGACAGGGTAGTGAAAAACTGTTTTTT. Translated, it gives CASSLMGQGSEKLFF.